This T cell receptor beta chain is drawn from a study of blood T cell repertoires in COVID-19. Study as a whole: PBMCs, B-cell-depleted T cells, or T cells provided the cDNA or gDNA that made up the material.

Trimming cost V 8 bases and J 8 bases, with 13 bases left between them. The CDR3 contains 13 residues. The germline V gene encodes CDR1 SNHLY and CDR2 FYNNEI. Per the authors' pipeline: Reference gene primer amplification yielded estimated nucleated cell counts. TCRdb's copy holds only in-frame clones and misses some; the assay was immunoSEQ multiplex PCR. That table is the source of V, J and clone size, and D and trimming were worked out from the DNA. The table lists tens of thousands of clones, roughly 78% of them singletons. This clonotype was sampled from a boy aged 2 to 9 with active or convalescent COVID-19. Specimen: peripheral blood. The chain uses TRBV2 and TRBJ1-6; D is ambiguous. CDR3 sequence (DNA): TGTGCCAGCGTAGGAGATAATGATTCACCCCTCCACTTT. It codes for CASVGDNDSPLHF.